One sample yielded the 12 T cell receptor beta chains listed below, sequenced in a study of T-cell reconstitution after alpha-beta-depleted transplantation in children. It was with unique molecular identifiers that the TCRbeta library was prepared. Using its own MiXCR run on the PCR reads, TCRdb lists one record per CDR3 protein. The data hold some 350,000 distinct CDR3 sequences, with around a tenth observed a single time. Sequenced here: PBMCs from the stem cell graft donor, sampled from the stem cell graft. These receptors all stem from a human donor who donated a stem cell graft to a child with acute lymphoblastic leukemia.

The chain uses TRBV11-1 and TRBJ2-2; 14 positions agree with TRBD2. The trim removed 5 bases at V and 0 bases at J, leaving 8 bases unmatched. Germline V gene sequence: CDR1 SGHAT, CDR2 FQDESV (reference sequence). The CDR3 covers 19 residues. This chain's CDR3 is CASSPGTSGSSPNTGELFF. The CDR3 DNA sequence: TGTGCCAGCAGCCCGGGGACTAGCGGGAGCTCTCCGAACACCGGGGAGCTGTTTTTT.

Notes on this clonotype: This may be a read error, as it is one base from a much larger clone. The chain couples TRBV5-6 to TRBJ1-5; tentative D call: TRBD1 (5 bases). Looked up from germline, CDR1 is SGHDT and CDR2 is YYEEEE. This CDR3 is 14 amino acids long. The germline V and J ends were trimmed by 0 bases and 9 bases, with 13 bases remaining between them. The CDR3 sequence is CASSLVGVGRPQHF. The CDR3 region has the DNA TGTGCCAGCAGCTTGGTAGGGGTAGGGCGGCCCCAGCATTTT.

In DNA, the CDR3 is TGCGCCAGCAGGGGACTGAAAAGGGACTTTCTAGCGGGAGGCTTTAACGAGCAGTTCTTC. Protein sequence: CASRGLKRDFLAGGFNEQFF. The chain carries TRBV5-1 and TRBJ2-1; 11 bases map to TRBD2. Germline assignment: CDR1 SGHRS and CDR2 YFSETQ. The J segment lost 10 bases and the V segment lost 5 bases, leaving 26 bases of the junction unmatched. The CDR3 contains 20 residues.

The table lists this clonotype with a count of one. J is TRBJ1-4 and V is TRBV7-2; TRBD1 matches at 9 bases. The length of the CDR3 is 15 residues. Germline V gives CDR1 SGHTA, CDR2 FQGNSA. V was clipped by 4 bases and J by 7 bases; unmatched bases: 7. CDR3 sequence: CASSSTGTGREKLFF. As DNA, the CDR3 is TGTGCCAGCAGCTCGACAGGGACAGGGCGTGAAAAACTGTTTTTT.

The genes are TRBV20-1 and TRBJ2-2; D gene ambiguous. This CDR3 region has 15 residues. From germline, CDR1 is DFQATT and CDR2 SNEGSKA (reference sequence). The germline V and J ends were trimmed by 0 bases and 4 bases, with 12 bases remaining between them. The CDR3 DNA reads TGCAGTGCTAGAGATCAACAGACACTCACCGGGGAGCTGTTTTTT. This translates into CSARDQQTLTGELFF.

Only a few counts were recorded for this clonotype. The gene calls are TRBV5-5 and TRBJ2-7; D is possibly TRBD1 (5 bases). V lost 4 bases and J lost 0, with 17 bases in between. The length of the CDR3 is 16 residues. Germline V gene data show CDR1 as SGHKS and CDR2 as YYEKEE (reference sequence). The CDR3 spells CASSPEIGRASYEQYF. The CDR3 region has the DNA TGTGCCAGCAGCCCGGAAATTGGCAGGGCCTCCTACGAGCAGTACTTC.

This clonotype has a handful of counts. The chain has TRBV4-3 and TRBJ2-7, with 8 bases fitting TRBD1. Germline CDR1 LGHNA, CDR2 YSLEER. This CDR3 region has 14 residues. The ends lost 0 bases at V and 5 bases at J; junction bases unmatched: 3. The DNA of the CDR3 is TGCGCCAGCAGCCAAGATGGACAGGGAGACGAGCAGTACTTC. Residues: CASSQDGQGDEQYF.

This clonotype was picked up a small number of times. This rearrangement joins TRBV12-3 or TRBV12-4 to TRBJ2-5; D unclear. V lost 8 bases to trimming and J lost 2 bases, with 15 bases between them. The CDR3 has 14 residues. The CDR3 DNA is TGTGCCAGCTTAAAAGGCCTTGGGCAAGAGACCCAGTACTTC. Amino acids: CASLKGLGQETQYF.

This clonotype was counted a few times. The chain has TRBV27 and TRBJ2-7; 11 bases match TRBD1. The J segment lost 6 bases and the V segment lost 5 bases, leaving 9 bases of the junction unmatched. Germline CDR1 is MNHEY and CDR2 is SMNVEV (reference sequence). The CDR3 is 15 amino acids. In DNA form, the CDR3 reads TGTGCCAGCAGTGGAGCCGGGACAGGGGGTCGCGAGCAGTACTTC. Its translation is CASSGAGTGGREQYF.

The J gene is TRBJ1-1, the V gene TRBV27; TRBD1 matches 7 bases. The V segment lost 3 bases and the J segment 4 bases; nucleotides outside the gene matches: 11. CDR1 and CDR2 (germline): MNHEY, SMNVEV (reference sequence). CDR3 size: 16 residues. The CDR3 sequence is CASSFDSRGVGTEAFF. DNA for the CDR3: TGTGCCAGCAGTTTTGATTCCAGGGGGGTTGGCACTGAAGCTTTCTTT.

The sample holds many counts of this clonotype. The chain employs TRBV5-6 and TRBJ1-1, with D perhaps TRBD1 (5 bases). The V gene lost 0 bases and the J gene lost 7 bases, with 7 bases spanning the gap. The CDR3 has 12 amino acids. Germline loops: CDR1 SGHDT, CDR2 YYEEEE. In DNA form, the CDR3 reads TGTGCCAGCAGCTTGGAGGGGAGTGAAGCTTTCTTT. Its protein is CASSLEGSEAFF.

The V and J genes are TRBV5-6 and TRBJ1-1, with 7 bases matching TRBD1. The V gene end was trimmed by 3 bases and the J gene end by 4 bases; junction bases not matched to a gene: 6. Looked up from germline, CDR1 is SGHDT and CDR2 is YYEEEE. The CDR3 extends over 14 amino acids. This chain's CDR3 is CASSSLQGGTEAFF. CDR3 DNA sequence: TGTGCCAGCAGCTCCCTCCAGGGGGGCACTGAAGCTTTCTTT.